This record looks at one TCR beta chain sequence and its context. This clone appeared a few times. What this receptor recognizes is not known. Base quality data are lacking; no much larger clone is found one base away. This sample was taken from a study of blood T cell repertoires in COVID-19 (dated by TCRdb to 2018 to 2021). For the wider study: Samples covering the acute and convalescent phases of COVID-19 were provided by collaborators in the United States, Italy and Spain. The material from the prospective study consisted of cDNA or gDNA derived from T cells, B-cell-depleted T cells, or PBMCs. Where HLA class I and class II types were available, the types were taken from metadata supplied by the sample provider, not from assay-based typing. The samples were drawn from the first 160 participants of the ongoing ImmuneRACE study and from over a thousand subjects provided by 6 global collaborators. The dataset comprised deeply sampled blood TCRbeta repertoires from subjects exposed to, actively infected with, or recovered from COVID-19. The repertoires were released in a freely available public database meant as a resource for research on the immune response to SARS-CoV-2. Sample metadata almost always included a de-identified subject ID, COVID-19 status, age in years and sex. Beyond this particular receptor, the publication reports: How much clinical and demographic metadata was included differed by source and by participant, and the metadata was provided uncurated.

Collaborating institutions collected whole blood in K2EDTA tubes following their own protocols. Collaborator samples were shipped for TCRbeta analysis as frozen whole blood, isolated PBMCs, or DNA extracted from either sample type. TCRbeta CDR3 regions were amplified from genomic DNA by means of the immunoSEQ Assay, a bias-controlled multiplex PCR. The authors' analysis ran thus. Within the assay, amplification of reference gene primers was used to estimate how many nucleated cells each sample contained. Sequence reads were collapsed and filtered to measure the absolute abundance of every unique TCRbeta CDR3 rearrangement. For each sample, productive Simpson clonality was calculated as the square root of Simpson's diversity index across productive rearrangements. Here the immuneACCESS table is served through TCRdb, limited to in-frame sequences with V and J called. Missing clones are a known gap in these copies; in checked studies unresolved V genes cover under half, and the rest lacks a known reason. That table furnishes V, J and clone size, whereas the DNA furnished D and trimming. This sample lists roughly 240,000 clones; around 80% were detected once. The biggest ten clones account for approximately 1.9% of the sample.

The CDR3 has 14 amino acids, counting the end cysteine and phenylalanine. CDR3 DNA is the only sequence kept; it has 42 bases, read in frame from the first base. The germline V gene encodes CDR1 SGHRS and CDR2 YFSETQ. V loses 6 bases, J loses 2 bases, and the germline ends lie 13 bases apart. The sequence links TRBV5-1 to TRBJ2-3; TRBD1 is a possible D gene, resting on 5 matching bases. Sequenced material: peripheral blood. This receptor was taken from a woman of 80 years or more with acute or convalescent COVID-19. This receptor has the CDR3 CASIPTEYTDTQYF. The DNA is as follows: TGCGCCAGCATCCCGACAGAATACACAGATACGCAGTATTTT.